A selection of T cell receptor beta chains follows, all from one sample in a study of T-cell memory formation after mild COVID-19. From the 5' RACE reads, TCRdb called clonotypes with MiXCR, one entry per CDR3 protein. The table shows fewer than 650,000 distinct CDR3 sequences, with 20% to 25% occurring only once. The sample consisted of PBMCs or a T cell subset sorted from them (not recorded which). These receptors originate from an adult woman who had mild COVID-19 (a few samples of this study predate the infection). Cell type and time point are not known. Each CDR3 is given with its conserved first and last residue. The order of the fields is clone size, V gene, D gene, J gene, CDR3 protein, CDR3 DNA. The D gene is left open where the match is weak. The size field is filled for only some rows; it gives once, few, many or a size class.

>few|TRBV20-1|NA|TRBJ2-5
CSARREETQYF
TGCAGTGCTAGGCGGGAAGAGACCCAGTACTTC
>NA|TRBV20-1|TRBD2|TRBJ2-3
CSARERLAASDTQYF
TGCAGTGCTAGAGAGCGACTAGCGGCGTCAGATACGCAGTATTTT
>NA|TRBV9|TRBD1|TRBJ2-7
CASSVRGTGGYEQYF
TGTGCCAGCAGCGTACGCGGGACAGGGGGGTACGAGCAGTACTTC
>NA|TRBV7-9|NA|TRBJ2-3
CASSWQDPYIRDTQYF
TGTGCCAGCAGCTGGCAGGACCCCTATATCAGAGATACGCAGTATTTT
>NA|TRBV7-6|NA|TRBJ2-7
CASSPEVDSSYEQYF
TGTGCCAGCAGCCCGGAGGTAGACAGCTCCTACGAGCAGTACTTC
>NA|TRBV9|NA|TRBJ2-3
CASSVGVATDTQYF
TGTGCCAGCAGCGTAGGGGTTGCTACAGATACGCAGTATTTT
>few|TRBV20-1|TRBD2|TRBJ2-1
CSARVVESGGSRYNEQFF
TGCAGTGCTAGGGTAGTAGAAAGCGGGGGGTCCCGGTACAATGAGCAGTTCTTC
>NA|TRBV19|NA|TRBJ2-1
CASSQTFNSYNEQLF
TGTGCCAGTAGTCAGACTTTTAACTCCTACAATGAGCAGCTCTTC
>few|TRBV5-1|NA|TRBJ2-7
CASSLEARGFTYEQYF
TGCGCCAGCAGCTTGGAGGCTAGAGGATTCACCTACGAGCAGTACTTC
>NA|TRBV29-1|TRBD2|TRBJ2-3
CSVPTSSVDTQYF
TGCAGCGTTCCGACTAGCTCGGTGGATACGCAGTATTTT
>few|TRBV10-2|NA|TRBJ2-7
CASRQYALGPTNEQYF
TGCGCCAGCAGACAATACGCGTTGGGGCCAACCAACGAGCAGTACTTC
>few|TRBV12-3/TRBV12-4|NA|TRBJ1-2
CASSPRPTQYLGYTF
TGTGCCAGCAGTCCTAGGCCTACGCAGTACTTAGGCTACACCTTC
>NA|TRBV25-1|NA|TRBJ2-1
CASSELVEDNEQFF
TGTGCCAGCAGTGAACTTGTGGAAGACAATGAGCAGTTCTTC
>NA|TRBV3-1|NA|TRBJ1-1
CASSQYDSNTEAFF
TGTGCCAGCAGCCAATACGACAGTAACACTGAAGCTTTCTTT
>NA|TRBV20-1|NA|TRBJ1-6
CSARDVSRAPYNSPLHF
TGCAGTGCTAGAGATGTCAGCAGGGCGCCCTATAATTCACCCCTCCACTTT
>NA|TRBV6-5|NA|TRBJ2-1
CASSTNSYNEQFF
TGTGCCAGCAGTACGAACAGTTACAATGAGCAGTTCTTC
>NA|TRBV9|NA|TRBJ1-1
CASSVSSGDFVAFF
TGTGCCAGCAGCGTTAGTTCGGGAGACTTCGTAGCTTTCTTT
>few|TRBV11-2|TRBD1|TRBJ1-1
CASSLDAQGVFTEAFF
TGTGCCAGCAGCTTAGACGCCCAGGGGGTGTTCACTGAAGCTTTCTTT
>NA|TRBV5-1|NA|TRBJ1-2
CASSLGAGGSRGYTF
TGCGCCAGCAGCTTGGGTGCTGGGGGGTCTCGTGGCTACACCTTC
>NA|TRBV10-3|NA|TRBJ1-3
CAIPGLGNTIYF
TGTGCCATCCCGGGGCTCGGAAACACCATATATTTT
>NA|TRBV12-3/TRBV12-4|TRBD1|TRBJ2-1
CASSPQGAIYNEQFF
TGTGCCAGCAGTCCCCAGGGGGCGATCTACAATGAGCAGTTCTTC
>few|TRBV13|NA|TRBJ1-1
CASSSARQEMNTEAFF
TGTGCCAGCAGCTCTGCGAGACAGGAGATGAACACTGAAGCTTTCTTT
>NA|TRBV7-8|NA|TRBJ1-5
CCSSGGVYQPQHF
TGTTGCAGCAGCGGGGGAGTGTATCAGCCCCAGCATTTT
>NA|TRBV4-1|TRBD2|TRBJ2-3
CASSQDPSGGVEDTQYF
TGCGCCAGCAGCCAAGATCCCAGCGGGGGGGTTGAAGATACGCAGTATTTT
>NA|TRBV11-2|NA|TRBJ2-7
CASSLDRWGPPDTYEQYF
TGTGCCAGCAGCTTAGATCGATGGGGTCCCCCGGACACCTACGAGCAGTACTTC
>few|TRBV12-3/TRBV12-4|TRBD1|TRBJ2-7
CASSQETGGRYEQYF
TGTGCCAGCAGCCAAGAGACAGGGGGCAGGTACGAGCAGTACTTC
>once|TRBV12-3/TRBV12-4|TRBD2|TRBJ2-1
CASSFSPAGGPGNEQFF
TGTGCCAGCAGTTTCAGTCCAGCGGGGGGCCCCGGCAATGAGCAGTTCTTC
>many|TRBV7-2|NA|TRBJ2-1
CASGLGYGEQFF
TGTGCCAGCGGGCTGGGATATGGTGAGCAGTTCTTC
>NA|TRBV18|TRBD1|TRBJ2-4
CASSPMGQLAKNIQYF
TGTGCCAGCTCACCAATGGGACAGTTAGCCAAAAACATTCAGTACTTC
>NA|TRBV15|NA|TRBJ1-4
CATSPTGGEKLFF
TGTGCCACCAGCCCGACCGGCGGGGAAAAACTGTTTTTT
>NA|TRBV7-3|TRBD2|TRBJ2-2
CASQRTGTSGRWRDTGELFF
TGTGCCAGCCAAAGAACCGGGACTAGCGGGAGGTGGCGCGACACCGGGGAGCTGTTTTTT
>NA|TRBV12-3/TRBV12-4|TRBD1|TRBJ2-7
CASSMTGGLSEQYF
TGTGCCAGCAGTATGACAGGGGGGCTGAGCGAGCAGTACTTC
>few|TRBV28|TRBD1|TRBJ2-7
CASGSGPGTVFSYEQYF
TGTGCCAGCGGATCGGGGCCTGGGACAGTATTCTCCTACGAGCAGTACTTC
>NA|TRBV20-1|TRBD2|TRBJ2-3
CSAISSGRAGSTDTQYF
TGCAGTGCTATTTCCAGCGGGAGGGCCGGAAGCACAGATACGCAGTATTTT
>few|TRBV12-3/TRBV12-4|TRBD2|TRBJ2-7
CASSFIAGPDYEQYF
TGTGCCAGCAGCTTTATAGCGGGTCCTGACTACGAGCAGTACTTC
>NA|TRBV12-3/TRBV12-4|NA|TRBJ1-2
CASSPGRYHGYTF
TGTGCCAGCAGTCCAGGACGGTATCATGGCTACACCTTC
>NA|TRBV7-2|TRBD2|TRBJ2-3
CASNLGDSGRDLGTDTQYF
TGTGCCAGCAACTTAGGGGATAGCGGGAGGGATTTGGGCACAGATACGCAGTATTTT